This paragraph reports one T cell receptor beta chain. The data derive from a study of blood T cells in healthy people across ages. A second PCR of roughly 7 to 11 cycles used a sample-barcoded 5' primer and a J-beta primer mix. TCRdb re-analysed the 5' RACE reads in MiXCR, keeping a single row per CDR3 protein. Of approximately 680,000 distinct CDR3 sequences in the sample, less than 40% were seen once. Trimming removed 3 bases at V and 7 bases at J, with 12 bases between. The CDR3 spans 13 residues. Per germline, CDR1 MDHEN and CDR2 SYDVKM. The clonotype comes from a woman aged 80 or older in good health. Material for sequencing was blood. The gene calls are TRBV28 and TRBJ1-2; D uncertain. The CDR3: CASSLGVPPGYTF. As DNA, the CDR3 is TGTGCCAGCAGTTTGGGAGTTCCTCCTGGCTACACCTTC.